This T cell receptor (beta chain) was sequenced during a study of HIV-infected patients and healthy controls. Study-level background: CD4 counts in 14 of 16 patients increased modestly yet significantly but stayed below normal. All patients had undetectable virus after a further year of therapy, most of the 16 by the second bleed. General study results and limits: Significantly higher mean Gini indices appeared in HIV-infected repertoires, possibly reflecting oligoclonality.

Alpha and beta constant-region primers primed reverse transcription of about 500 ng RNA. Alpha and beta chain libraries were made separately by chain-specific third strand synthesis with multiplexing indices. TCRdb processed the 5' RACE reads anew with MiXCR; each CDR3 protein has one entry. Of more than 7,500 distinct CDR3 sequences listed, approximately 9.1% are singletons. The repertoire came from unfractionated whole blood and reflected all unsorted peripheral T cells. Exclusions covered tumors, febrile or AIDS-related illness, and hepatitis B or C coinfection. With V trimmed by 4 bases and J by 8 bases, 7 bases remained unmatched. Germline V lookup: CDR1 LGHNA, CDR2 YNFKEQ. The CDR3 loop spans 15 amino acids. This clonotype occurred a few times. The antigen is undetermined.

This TCR was recovered from an adult with HIV infection. The sample consisted of blood, taken before antiretroviral therapy. The chain carries TRBV4-2 and TRBJ1-6; 8 bases match TRBD1. CDR3 sequence (DNA): TGTGCCAGCAGCCCGGACAGGGCGAGTGATTCACCCCTCCACTTT. It yields the protein CASSPDRASDSPLHF.